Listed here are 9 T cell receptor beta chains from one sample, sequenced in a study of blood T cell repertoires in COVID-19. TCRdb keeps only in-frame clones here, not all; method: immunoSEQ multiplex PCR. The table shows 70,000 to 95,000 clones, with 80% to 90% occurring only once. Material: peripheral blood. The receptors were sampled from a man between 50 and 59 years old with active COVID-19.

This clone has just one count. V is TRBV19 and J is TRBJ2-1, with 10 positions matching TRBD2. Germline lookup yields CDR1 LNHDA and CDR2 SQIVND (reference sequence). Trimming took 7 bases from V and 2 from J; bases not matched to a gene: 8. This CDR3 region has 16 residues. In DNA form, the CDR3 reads TGTGCCAGTACCCCCGGGACTAGCGTTACCTACAATGAGCAGTTCTTC. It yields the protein CASTPGTSVTYNEQFF.

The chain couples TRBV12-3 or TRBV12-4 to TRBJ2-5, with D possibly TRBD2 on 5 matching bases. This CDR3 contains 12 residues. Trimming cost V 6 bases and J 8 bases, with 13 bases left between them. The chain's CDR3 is CASRSAGRTQYF. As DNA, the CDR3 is TGTGCCAGCAGGTCGGCTGGGAGAACCCAGTACTTC.

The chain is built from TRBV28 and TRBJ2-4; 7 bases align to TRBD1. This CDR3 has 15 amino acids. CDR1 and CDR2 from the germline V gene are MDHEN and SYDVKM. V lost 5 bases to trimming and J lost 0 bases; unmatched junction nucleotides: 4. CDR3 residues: CASSGDREAKNIQYF. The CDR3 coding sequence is TGTGCCAGCAGTGGGGACAGAGAAGCCAAAAACATTCAGTACTTC.

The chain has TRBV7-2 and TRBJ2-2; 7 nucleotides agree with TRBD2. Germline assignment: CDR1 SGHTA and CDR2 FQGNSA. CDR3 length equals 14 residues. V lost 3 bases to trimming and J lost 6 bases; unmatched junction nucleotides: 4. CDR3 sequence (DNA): TGTGCCAGCAGCTTCGCGGGAGCAGCCGGGGAGCTGTTTTTT. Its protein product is CASSFAGAAGELFF.

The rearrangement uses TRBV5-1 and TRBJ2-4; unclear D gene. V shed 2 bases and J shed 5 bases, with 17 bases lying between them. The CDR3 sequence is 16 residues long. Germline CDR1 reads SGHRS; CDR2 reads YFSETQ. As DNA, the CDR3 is TGCGCCAGCAGCTTATATAATATCGGGTCCGAAAACATTCAGTACTTC. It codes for CASSLYNIGSENIQYF.

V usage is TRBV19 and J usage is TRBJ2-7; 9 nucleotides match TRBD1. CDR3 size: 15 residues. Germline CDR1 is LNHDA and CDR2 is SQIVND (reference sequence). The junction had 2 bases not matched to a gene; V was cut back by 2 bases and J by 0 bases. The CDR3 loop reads CASSIPGQGSYEQYF. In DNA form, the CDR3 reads TGTGCCAGTAGTATACCGGGACAGGGCTCCTACGAGCAGTACTTC.

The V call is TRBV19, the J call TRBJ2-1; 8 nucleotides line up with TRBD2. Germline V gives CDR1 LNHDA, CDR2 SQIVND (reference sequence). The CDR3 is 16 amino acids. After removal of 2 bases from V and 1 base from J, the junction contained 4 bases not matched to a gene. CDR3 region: CASSIKLAVSYNEQFF. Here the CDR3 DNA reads TGTGCCAGTAGTATAAAACTAGCGGTATCCTACAATGAGCAGTTCTTC.

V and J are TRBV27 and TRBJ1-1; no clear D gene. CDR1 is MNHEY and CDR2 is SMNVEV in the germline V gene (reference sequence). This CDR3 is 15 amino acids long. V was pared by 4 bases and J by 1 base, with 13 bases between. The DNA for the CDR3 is TGTGCCAGCAGTTCCCCGGGAGCGGAGAACACTGAAGCTTTCTTT. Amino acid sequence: CASSSPGAENTEAFF.

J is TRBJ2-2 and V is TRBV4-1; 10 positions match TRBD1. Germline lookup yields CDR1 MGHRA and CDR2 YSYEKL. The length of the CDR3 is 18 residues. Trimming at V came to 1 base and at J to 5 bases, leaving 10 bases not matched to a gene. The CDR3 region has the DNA TGCGCCAGCAGCCAAGTAGAGGGGGGGACAGGGGCAACCGGGGAGCTGTTTTTT. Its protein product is CASSQVEGGTGATGELFF.